Shown below are 10 T cell receptor beta chains from a single sample sequenced in a study of T cell clones after liver transplantation. The data were produced by immunoSEQ multiplex PCR, yet TCRdb's version contains in-frame clones alone and is incomplete. The data show about 33,000 clones, with over 85% seen just once and about 25% held by the top ten. This specimen consisted of CD8+ T cells from blood, obtained 12 months after liver transplant. These receptors were obtained from a human patient who received a liver transplant. The graft donor may be the source of some T cells.

V and J are TRBV9 and TRBJ2-3, with a tentative D call TRBD1 (6 bases). Trimming stripped 0 bases from V and 3 bases from J, with 11 bases between. Germline-derived CDR1 and CDR2 are SGDLS and YYNGEE. This CDR3 region has 15 residues. The CDR3 loop is CASSVGSRGTDTQYF. CDR3 nucleotides: TGTGCCAGCAGCGTAGGGAGCAGGGGAACAGATACGCAGTATTTT.

There are a few counts of this clone. V is TRBV14 and J is TRBJ2-7, with 11 positions matching TRBD2. The V gene end was trimmed by 1 base and the J gene end by 1 base; junction bases not matched to a gene: 0. Germline loops: CDR1 SGHDN, CDR2 FVKESK. The CDR3 covers 15 residues. Here the CDR3 reads CASSQGLAGSYEQYF. Written as DNA, the CDR3 is TGTGCCAGCAGCCAAGGACTAGCGGGATCCTACGAGCAGTACTTC.

This chain uses TRBV27 with TRBJ1-5; the D gene is possibly TRBD1 (5 bases). CDR3 length: 13 residues. Trimming left V 5 bases short and J 9 bases short, with 14 bases between. CDR1 is MNHEY and CDR2 is SMNVEV in the germline V gene (reference sequence). The CDR3 protein is CASSRQLVRPQHF. The CDR3 nucleotides are TGTGCCAGCAGTAGACAGCTTGTGAGGCCCCAGCATTTT.

This chain joins TRBV5-8 and TRBJ2-7; D may be TRBD2 (6 bases). The CDR3 runs to 15 residues. V was clipped by 7 bases and J by 3 bases, with 20 bases between them. CDR1 is SGHTS, CDR2 YDEGEE, per germline. For the CDR3, the DNA is TGTGCCAGCGGCATGGGGTTACGGGAGAGCTACGAGCAGTACTTC. This encodes CASGMGLRESYEQYF. Combining the CDR3 with reference TRBV5-8 and TRBJ2-7 gives the whole variable domain EAGVTQSPTHLIKTRGQQATLRCSPISGHTSVYWYQQALGLGLQFLLWYDEGEERNRGNFPPRFSGRQFPNYSSELNVNALELEDSALYLCASGMGLRESYEQYFGPGTRLTVT.

This sequence joins TRBV7-3 and TRBJ2-3; 9 bases are a match to TRBD2. This CDR3 has 15 amino acids. V gave up 2 bases and J gave up 4 bases; unmatched junction bases: 4. Germline V lookup: CDR1 SGHTA, CDR2 FQGTGA. The DNA for the CDR3 is TGTGCCAGCAGCTTAGCGGGAGGGGGTGCAGATACGCAGTATTTT. Translation: CASSLAGGGADTQYF.

The chain combines TRBV15 with TRBJ2-7; the match to TRBD2 covers 9 bases. The J segment lost 4 bases and the V segment lost 5 bases, leaving 9 bases of the junction unmatched. CDR1 and CDR2 from the germline V gene are LNHNV and YYDKDF (reference sequence). This CDR3 comprises 15 residues. DNA for the CDR3: TGTGCCACCAGCTCCGTAGCGGGAGAGGTTTACGAGCAGTACTTC. Residues: CATSSVAGEVYEQYF.

The sample holds one count of this clone. V gene TRBV7-6 combines with J gene TRBJ2-7; weak D call: TRBD1 (5 bases). The CDR3 sequence is 15 residues long. Per germline, CDR1 SGHVS and CDR2 FNYEAQ. V gave up 1 base and J gave up 3 bases, with 13 bases separating them. The CDR3 DNA sequence: TGTGCCAGCAGCTTAGGGTCAGGGAATCTCTACGAGCAGTACTTC. Amino acids: CASSLGSGNLYEQYF.

This clone came up once. J is TRBJ1-2 and V is TRBV7-9; 7 bases match TRBD1. J gave up 2 bases and V 4 bases, and 4 bases lay outside the gene matches. CDR1 and CDR2 (germline): SEHNR, FQNEAQ (reference sequence). The CDR3 is 14 amino acids. The CDR3 nucleotides are TGTGCCAGCAGCTCTGGACAGGCAAACTATGGCTACACCTTC. Protein product: CASSSGQANYGYTF. Filled out from reference TRBV7-9 and TRBJ1-2, the complete variable domain reads DTGVSQNPRHKITKRGQNVTFRCDPISEHNRLYWYRQTLGQGPEFLTYFQNEAQLEKSRLLSDRFSAERPKGSFSTLEIQRTEQGDSAMYLCASSSGQANYGYTFGSGTRLTVV.

This clone was counted once. The CDR3 nucleotides read TGTGCCAGCAGCTTAGTGGGAGAGACCCAGTACTTC. It translates to CASSLVGETQYF. The rearrangement uses TRBV7-9 and TRBJ2-5; D is unresolved. Germline V gene lookup returns CDR1 SEHNR and CDR2 FQNEAQ (reference sequence). Deletions cut 1 base from V and 4 bases from J, with 4 bases between. The CDR3 extends over 12 amino acids. Full variable domain (remainder filled in from reference TRBV7-9 and TRBJ2-5): DTGVSQNPRHKITKRGQNVTFRCDPISEHNRLYWYRQTLGQGPEFLTYFQNEAQLEKSRLLSDRFSAERPKGSFSTLEIQRTEQGDSAMYLCASSLVGETQYFGPGTRLLVL.

This chain joins TRBV19 and TRBJ1-1, with TRBD1 identical over 7 bases. The germline V gene encodes CDR1 LNHDA and CDR2 SQIVND (reference sequence). With 3 bases clipped from V and 1 base from J, the junction kept 2 bases outside the gene matches. The CDR3 is made up of 14 amino acids. CDR3: CASSIRDRNTEAFF. As DNA, the CDR3 is TGTGCCAGTAGTATCAGGGACAGGAACACTGAAGCTTTCTTT.